Below, 31 T cell receptor beta chains from the same sample are listed, as sequenced in a study of blood T cell repertoires in COVID-19. TCRdb keeps only in-frame clones here, not all; method: immunoSEQ multiplex PCR. Of a few hundred thousand clones listed, 70% to 90% were seen once; the top ten hold about 10%. The sample taken for sequencing was peripheral blood. The receptors originated from a woman aged 70-85 years with acute or convalescent COVID-19.

The chain links TRBV10-2 to TRBJ2-2; possible D gene TRBD2, 5 bases. V shed 9 bases and J shed 4 bases, with 15 bases lying between them. In germline, CDR1 is WSHSY, CDR2 SAAADI. The CDR3 has 14 amino acids. Here the CDR3 reads CASTSRGFTGELFF. The CDR3 nucleotides are TGCGCCAGTACCTCCCGGGGATTCACCGGGGAGCTGTTTTTT.

This sequence joins TRBV5-1 and TRBJ1-1; TRBD1 is a possible D gene (6 bases). The CDR3 has 14 residues. Germline V gene data show CDR1 as SGHRS and CDR2 as YFSETQ. Trimming stripped 0 bases from V and 11 bases from J, with 17 bases between. The CDR3 DNA reads as TGCGCCAGCAGCTTGGGGACAGCGCCCTTTGGCGCTTTCTTT. It is translated as CASSLGTAPFGAFF.

The chain employs TRBV30 and TRBJ2-7; D perhaps matches TRBD2 (5 bases). The V end lost 3 bases, the J end lost 3 bases, and 9 bases lay between the germline ends. The CDR3 loop spans 12 amino acids. Germline V lookup: CDR1 GTSNPN, CDR2 SVGIG (reference sequence). CDR3 in amino acids: CAWRAGNYEQYF. DNA of the CDR3: TGTGCCTGGAGGGCGGGTAACTACGAGCAGTACTTC.

The chain uses TRBV30 and TRBJ1-5, with no clear D. The CDR3 extends over 14 amino acids. The V gene lost 2 bases and the J gene lost 7 bases, with 15 bases spanning the gap. From germline, CDR1 is GTSNPN and CDR2 SVGIG (reference sequence). The CDR3 region is CAWSPRRVRQPQHF. The CDR3 DNA is TGTGCCTGGAGTCCTCGGAGAGTTCGCCAGCCCCAGCATTTT.

This rearrangement joins TRBV27 to TRBJ1-2, with 7 bases matching TRBD1. The CDR3 covers 15 residues. CDR1 and CDR2 (germline): MNHEY, SMNVEV (reference sequence). J lost 4 bases, V lost 6 bases, and 11 bases had no gene match. The CDR3, as DNA: TGTGCCAGCAGCCCCGCGCAGGGGGTCGGCTATGGCTACACCTTC. This sequence encodes CASSPAQGVGYGYTF.

A remark on this clone: The sample has other DNA sequences that encode this CDR3 too. CDR3 in DNA: TGTGCCAGCAGCGTAGTAGCGGGGGCGTACAATGAGCAGTTCTTC. It codes for CASSVVAGAYNEQFF. The gene calls are TRBV9 and TRBJ2-1; 9 bases are shared with TRBD2. The CDR3 spans 15 residues. In germline, CDR1 is SGDLS, CDR2 YYNGEE. Trimming took 0 bases from V and 4 from J; bases not matched to a gene: 2.

This clone came up once. Within the sample, other DNA sequences also encode this same CDR3. The chain combines TRBV3-1 (or the pseudogene TRBV3-2) with TRBJ2-3, with D perhaps matching TRBD2 (7 bases). This CDR3 is built from 14 residues. Germline V CDR1 and CDR2: LGHDT, YNNKEL (reference sequence). Trimming removed 3 bases at V and 3 bases at J, with 10 bases between. The CDR3 coding sequence is TGTGCCAGCAGCCATGGGGGGGCTACAGATACGCAGTATTTT. This sequence encodes CASSHGGATDTQYF.

This sequence joins TRBV25-1 and TRBJ1-2; TRBD1 agrees at 7 bases. This CDR3 spans 14 amino acids. In germline, CDR1 is MGHDK, CDR2 SYGVNS. The trim removed 6 bases at V and 5 bases at J, leaving 9 bases unmatched. The CDR3 DNA is TGTGCCAGCAGGGACAGGAGACGGGGTTATGGCTACACCTTC. Encoded protein: CASRDRRRGYGYTF.

This clone showed up many times. This chain uses TRBV18 with TRBJ2-2; 7 nucleotides agree with TRBD1. V shed 3 bases, J shed 4 bases, and the junction held 2 bases outside the gene matches. Germline V gives CDR1 KGHSH, CDR2 LQKENI. CDR3 length: 14 amino acids. As DNA, the CDR3 is TGTGCCAGCTCACCGGGGACAGCCACCGGGGAGCTGTTTTTT. Residues: CASSPGTATGELFF.

This clone came up once. CDR3 nucleotide sequence: TGTGCCAGCAGCCCTAGACAGGGTAGGCTGAACACTGAAGCTTTCTTT. Protein sequence: CASSPRQGRLNTEAFF. J is TRBJ1-1 and V is TRBV7-8; 7 bases are shared with TRBD1. The V gene's germline CDR1 is SGHVS and CDR2 FQNEAQ. V was clipped by 5 bases and J by 0 bases; unmatched bases: 9. CDR3 length: 16 amino acids.

The CDR3 spells CASSTGQGFSGANVLTF. As DNA, the CDR3 is TGTGCCAGTAGTACCGGACAGGGGTTTTCTGGGGCCAACGTCCTGACTTTC. V usage is TRBV19 and J usage is TRBJ2-6; 9 bases match TRBD1. CDR1 LNHDA and CDR2 SQIVND come from the germline V gene (reference sequence). The V and J ends lost 4 bases and 1 base, in that order; junction bases with no gene match: 5. There are 17 residues in the CDR3. The full variable domain, with the rest looked up from reference TRBV19 and TRBJ2-6, is DGGITQSPKYLFRKEGQNVTLSCEQNLNHDAMYWYRQDPGQGLRLIYYSQIVNDFQKGDIAEGYSVSREKKESFPLTVTSAQKNPTAFYLCASSTGQGFSGANVLTFGAGSRLTVL.

V is TRBV12-3 or TRBV12-4 and J is TRBJ1-5; D unresolved. CDR3 size: 13 residues. The V end was cut by 3 bases, the J end by 7 bases, with 10 bases between. CDR3 bases: TGTGCCAGCAGTTTCGGAGGGAAGCAGCCCCAGCATTTT. Translated, it gives CASSFGGKQPQHF.

The chain couples TRBV5-5 to TRBJ2-1; 12 bases map to TRBD1. The CDR3 has 15 amino acids. After removal of 3 bases from V and 4 bases from J, the junction contained 2 bases not matched to a gene. Germline V gene data show CDR1 as SGHKS and CDR2 as YYEKEE (reference sequence). In nucleotides, the CDR3 is TGTGCCAGCAGCTGGGGACAGGGGGCTTACAATGAGCAGTTCTTC. It translates to CASSWGQGAYNEQFF.

The chain uses TRBV9 and TRBJ1-3; unclear D gene. V was pared by 4 bases and J by 4 bases, with 12 bases between. This CDR3 is 14 amino acids long. The germline V gene has CDR1 SGDLS and CDR2 YYNGEE. The CDR3 here is CASSTRSSGNTIYF. The CDR3 DNA follows: TGTGCCAGCAGCACCCGCTCAAGCGGAAACACCATATATTTT.

CDR3 in DNA: TGTGCCAGCAGAGTACAGGGGGCGAACACTGAAGCTTTCTTT. This translates into CASRVQGANTEAFF. The rearrangement uses TRBV6-4 and TRBJ1-1; 9 bases are shared with TRBD1. J lost 1 base, V lost 6 bases, and 3 bases had no gene match. Germline V gives CDR1 MRHNA, CDR2 SNTAGT. The CDR3 runs 14 residues.

The chain recombines TRBV5-1 with TRBJ1-2; D not certain. CDR3 size: 13 residues. Germline CDR1 and CDR2: SGHRS and YFSETQ. V lost 0 bases to trimming and J lost 4 bases, with 7 bases between them. The CDR3 spells CASSLESPYGYTF. CDR3 sequence (DNA): TGCGCCAGCAGCTTGGAGAGCCCCTATGGCTACACCTTC.

V usage is TRBV29-1 and J usage is TRBJ1-1; D possibly corresponds to TRBD1 (6 bases). Trimming stripped 7 bases from V and 6 bases from J, with 15 bases between. Germline V gives CDR1 SQVTM, CDR2 ANQGSEA. The CDR3 is made up of 12 amino acids. The CDR3 DNA is TGCAGCGGCCGGACAGCCGAACCTGAAGCTTTCTTT. Translated, it gives CSGRTAEPEAFF.

The rearrangement links TRBV11-2 to TRBJ1-1, with D possibly TRBD1 on 5 matching bases. Germline lookup yields CDR1 SGHAT and CDR2 FQNNGV. CDR3 length: 13 amino acids. Trimming shortened V by 7 bases and J by 5 bases, and 14 bases separated the two germline ends. In DNA form, the CDR3 reads TGTGCCAGCACCCTGGGGCTGAGAACTGAAGCTTTCTTT. It specifies CASTLGLRTEAFF.

The rearrangement joins TRBV21-1 to TRBJ2-5; TRBD2, the D gene given by the table, was not confirmed from the DNA. TRBV21-1 is a pseudogene segment. CDR3 length: 16 residues. The CDR3 sequence is CASSRTAAPNQETQYF. CDR3 nucleotides: TGTGCCAGCAGCCGTACTGCGGCACCTAACCAAGAGACCCAGTACTTC.

The chain joins TRBV11-2 to TRBJ1-2; D call uncertain. The CDR3 totals 14 residues. Trimming removed 4 bases from V and 8 bases from J, with 17 bases in between. CDR1 is SGHAT, CDR2 FQNNGV, per germline. CDR3 loop: CASSSPPEVRGYTF. The DNA for the CDR3 is TGTGCCAGCAGCTCCCCCCCGGAAGTGCGGGGCTACACCTTC.

CDR3 nucleotides: TGTGCCAGCAGCTTAAGTGAGGGGGTCTACGAGCAGTACTTC. It encodes CASSLSEGVYEQYF. V usage is TRBV7-2 and J usage is TRBJ2-7; tentative D call: TRBD1 (6 bases). There are 14 residues in the CDR3. Germline loops: CDR1 SGHTA, CDR2 FQGNSA. Trimming removed 2 bases at V and 3 bases at J, with 11 bases between. Supplemented by reference TRBV7-2 and TRBJ2-7, the full variable domain reads GAGVSQSPSNKVTEKGKDVELRCDPISGHTALYWYRQSLGQGLEFLIYFQGNSAPDKSGLPSDRFSAERTGGSVSTLTIQRTQQEDSAVYLCASSLSEGVYEQYFGPGTRLTVT.

The CDR3 DNA is TGTGCCAGCAGCTCCTTGACAGGGATAGATGGCTACACCTTC. Translating gives CASSSLTGIDGYTF. The rearrangement uses TRBV11-1 and TRBJ1-2; TRBD1 aligns across 7 bases. V was pared by 4 bases and J by 6 bases, with 8 bases of the junction left unmatched. Germline V lookup: CDR1 SGHAT, CDR2 FQDESV (reference sequence). The CDR3 sequence is 14 residues long.

This clone was recorded only once. The V call is TRBV2, the J call TRBJ1-5, with a possible D match to TRBD1 (5 bases). Germline V gene sequence: CDR1 SNHLY, CDR2 FYNNEI. V gave up 6 bases and J gave up 3 bases, with 9 bases separating them. The CDR3 is made up of 13 amino acids. CDR3 residues: CASSTDTNQPQHF. In DNA form, the CDR3 reads TGTGCCAGCAGCACGGACACCAATCAGCCCCAGCATTTT.

This chain joins TRBV6-7 and TRBJ2-5; maybe TRBD2 (5 bases). TRBV6-7 is placed among ORFs of uncertain function. The CDR3 extends over 15 amino acids. Trimming took 5 bases from V and 5 from J, leaving 18 bases between them. CDR3 DNA: TGTGCCAGCAGTAACACCCTCCGAGGGTGGGAGACCCAGTACTTC. Amino acids: CASSNTLRGWETQYF.

The chain links TRBV7-9 to TRBJ2-3, with 10 nucleotides matching TRBD1. Germline assignment: CDR1 SEHNR and CDR2 FQNEAQ (reference sequence). V lost 5 bases to trimming and J lost 10 bases; unmatched junction nucleotides: 15. The CDR3 runs to 16 residues. The CDR3 nucleotides are TGTGCCAGCAGCCGGGAACGGACAGGGGGTTCCGGAGCGCAGTATTTT. Protein sequence: CASSRERTGGSGAQYF.

V is TRBV7-9 and J is TRBJ2-3, with unresolved D. V was cut by 5 bases and J by 6 bases, with 15 bases left in between. The V gene's germline CDR1 is SEHNR and CDR2 FQNEAQ (reference sequence). CDR3 size: 14 residues. Written as DNA, the CDR3 is TGTGCCAGCAGCCCAGTTGAGTGGGCGGATACGCAGTATTTT. It encodes CASSPVEWADTQYF.

The rearrangement links TRBV29-1 to TRBJ1-1, with D possibly being TRBD1 (6 bases). The length of the CDR3 is 13 residues. The V gene lost 4 bases and the J gene lost 1 base, with 10 bases spanning the gap. The germline CDR1 and CDR2 sequences are SQVTM and ANQGSEA. CDR3 coding DNA: TGCAGCGTTGCCCTACAGGGGAACACTGAAGCTTTCTTT. Residues: CSVALQGNTEAFF.

The V gene is TRBV7-8, the J gene TRBJ2-1; 8 bases align to TRBD1. From germline, CDR1 is SGHVS and CDR2 FQNEAQ. The CDR3 has 12 residues. Trimming at V came to 5 bases and at J to 9 bases, leaving 3 bases not matched to a gene. CDR3 loop: CASSRRGPEQFF. The CDR3 DNA is TGTGCCAGCAGCCGCAGGGGGCCTGAGCAGTTCTTC. Using reference TRBV7-8 and TRBJ2-1 for the parts outside the CDR3, the full variable domain is GAGVSQSPRYKVAKRGQDVALRCDPISGHVSLFWYQQALGQGPEFLTYFQNEAQLDKSGLPSDRFFAERPEGSVSTLKIQRTQQEDSAVYLCASSRRGPEQFFGPGTRLTVL.

The rearrangement uses TRBV6-1 and TRBJ2-7; D is perhaps TRBD1 (6 bases). The CDR3 length is 16 residues. The V end lost 4 bases, the J end lost 0 bases, and 16 bases lay between the germline ends. CDR1 and CDR2 (germline): MNHNS, SASEGT. CDR3 bases: TGTGCCAGCAGTGTCACTGCAGGGGTCCCCTCCTACGAGCAGTACTTC. Protein: CASSVTAGVPSYEQYF.

This chain uses TRBV9 with TRBJ2-2; 7 bases fit TRBD1. The trim removed 6 bases at V and 4 bases at J, leaving 9 bases unmatched. The CDR3 runs 15 residues. The germline CDR1 and CDR2 sequences are SGDLS and YYNGEE. This chain's CDR3 is CASNPRGGVTGELFF. The DNA for the CDR3 is TGTGCCAGCAACCCGAGAGGGGGCGTCACCGGGGAGCTGTTTTTT.

V is TRBV2 and J is TRBJ1-6; D unresolved. The germline gives CDR1 SNHLY, CDR2 FYNNEI. Deletions cut 6 bases from V and 1 base from J, with 4 bases between. The CDR3 runs 13 residues. CDR3 sequence reads: CASRRSYNSPLHF. DNA for the CDR3: TGTGCCAGCAGGAGATCCTATAATTCACCCCTCCACTTT. Combining the CDR3 with reference TRBV2 and TRBJ1-6 gives the whole variable domain EPEVTQTPSHQVTQMGQEVILRCVPISNHLYFYWYRQILGQKVEFLVSFYNNEISEKSEIFDDQFSVERPDGSNFTLKIRSTKLEDSAMYFCASRRSYNSPLHFGNGTRLTVT.